These 22 T cell receptor beta chains share one sample of origin, sequenced in a study of OX40 agonist ivuxolimab in advanced cancers. Libraries were prepared through the immunoSEQ multiplex PCR assay. TCRdb retrieved this table from immuneACCESS and kept in-frame rearrangements only. Not all clones are present; in checked studies, unresolved V genes account for under half, and no reason is known for the remainder. Present in this sample are 65,000 to 95,000 clones, 80% to 95% of which were seen just once. The ten biggest clones cover approximately 9.9% of the sample. The sequencing used CD4+ or CD8+ T cells sorted from blood, collected in a trial of the OX40 agonist ivuxolimab. The receptors come from an adult with an advanced solid tumor such as melanoma, head and neck, liver or kidney cancer.

This chain links TRBV7-6 with TRBJ2-2; possibly TRBD1 for D (6 bases). With 1 base removed from V and 3 bases from J, the gap between germline ends came to 12 bases. Germline CDR1 SGHVS, CDR2 FNYEAQ. The CDR3 loop spans 16 amino acids. The CDR3, as DNA: TGTGCCAGCAGCTTAGGGAGAGGGGGATACACCGGGGAGCTGTTTTTT. It encodes CASSLGRGGYTGELFF.

This chain uses TRBV30 with TRBJ1-1; weak D call: TRBD1 (5 bases). V was clipped by 3 bases and J by 5 bases, with 19 bases between them. The CDR3 is made up of 15 amino acids. Germline CDR1 reads GTSNPN; CDR2 reads SVGIG (reference sequence). Written as DNA, the CDR3 is TGTGCCTGGAGAAGGGTGGACCGGGGGTGGACTGAAGCTTTCTTT. Translated: CAWRRVDRGWTEAFF. Full variable domain (rest looked up from reference TRBV30 and TRBJ1-1): SQTIHQWPATLVQPVGSPLSLECTVEGTSNPNLYWYRQAAGRGLQLLFYSVGIGQISSEVPQNLSASRPQDRQFILSSKKLLLSDSGFYLCAWRRVDRGWTEAFFGQGTRLTVV.

V gene TRBV7-6 combines with J gene TRBJ1-1; D uncertain. CDR1 is SGHVS and CDR2 is FNYEAQ in the germline V gene. Deletions cut 3 bases from V and 4 bases from J, with 9 bases between. This CDR3 contains 13 residues. CDR3 residues: CASSFYESTEAFF. DNA of the CDR3: TGTGCCAGCAGCTTCTATGAGAGCACTGAAGCTTTCTTT.

The rearrangement uses TRBV25-1 and TRBJ1-1; D uncertain. CDR1 is MGHDK, CDR2 SYGVNS, per germline. This CDR3 has 12 amino acids. Trimming cost V 5 bases and J 2 bases, with 6 bases left between them. The CDR3 is CASSLQNTEAFF. The CDR3 DNA reads as TGTGCCAGCAGTCTCCAAAACACTGAAGCTTTCTTT.

This sequence joins TRBV5-1 and TRBJ2-5, with TRBD2 matching over 9 bases. The tail of the sequence fits TRBJ2-7 better, so the J call may be wrong. The CDR3 consists of 14 residues. CDR1 SGHRS and CDR2 YFSETQ come from the germline V gene. For the CDR3, the DNA is TGCGCCAGCAGCCGCGGGACTAGCTCGGCCGAGCAGTACTTC. Amino acids: CASSRGTSSAEQYF.

V is TRBV9 and J is TRBJ2-2; TRBD1 aligns across 9 bases. Trimming at V came to 3 bases and at J to 1 base, leaving 7 bases not matched to a gene. CDR3 length: 17 residues. The germline V gene encodes CDR1 SGDLS and CDR2 YYNGEE. The CDR3, as DNA: TGTGCCAGCAGCGCCAACCGGGGACAGGGGAACACCGGGGAGCTGTTTTTT. Encoded protein: CASSANRGQGNTGELFF.

The genes are TRBV5-4 and TRBJ2-1, with 10 bases identical to TRBD1. Germline assignment: CDR1 SGHNT and CDR2 YYREEE (reference sequence). V trimming: 3 bases; J trimming: 9 bases; junction bases outside the gene matches: 9. There are 15 residues in the CDR3. The CDR3 sequence is CASSSLDRGEGEQFF. CDR3 nucleotides: TGTGCCAGCAGCTCCCTGGACAGGGGGGAGGGTGAGCAGTTCTTC.

This clone was seen more than once but under ten times. This rearrangement joins TRBV4-2 to TRBJ2-3; 11 bases are shared with TRBD2. CDR3 size: 15 residues. The V gene's germline CDR1 is LGHNA and CDR2 YNFKEQ. With V trimmed by 4 bases and J by 1 base, 1 base remained unmatched. The DNA for the CDR3 is TGTGCCAGCAGCCCGACTAGCGGGGGCACAGATACGCAGTATTTT. Translated, it gives CASSPTSGGTDTQYF.

This sequence joins TRBV4-1 and TRBJ2-7; D remains unclear. Deletions cut 4 bases from V and 2 bases from J, with 15 bases between. The CDR3 consists of 15 residues. Germline V CDR1 and CDR2: MGHRA, YSYEKL. The CDR3 loop is CASSRTDGRTYEQYF. The CDR3 coding sequence is TGCGCCAGCAGCCGTACGGACGGACGGACCTACGAGCAGTACTTC.

This chain connects TRBV11-2 to TRBJ1-5; D remains ambiguous. Between the trimmed V and J ends, which lost 0 bases and 9 bases, there was a span of 15 bases. The V gene's germline CDR1 is SGHAT and CDR2 FQNNGV. The CDR3 extends over 15 amino acids. CDR3 coding DNA: TGTGCCAGCAGCTTAGAGTTGGCGGGAGCGGGGCCCCAGCATTTT. As protein: CASSLELAGAGPQHF.

The rearrangement uses TRBV10-3 and TRBJ1-1; D is unclear. CDR1 and CDR2 from the germline V gene are ENHRY and SYGVKD. This CDR3 has 14 residues. Trimming removed 2 bases at V and 4 bases at J, with 11 bases between. The CDR3 reads CAISETVPRTEAFF. The CDR3 DNA reads TGTGCCATCAGTGAGACAGTTCCCCGCACTGAAGCTTTCTTT.

V gene TRBV6-5 combines with J gene TRBJ1-2; maybe TRBD1 (5 bases). V gave up 0 bases and J gave up 8 bases, with 13 bases separating them. The CDR3 spans 14 residues. The V gene's germline CDR1 is MNHEY and CDR2 SVGAGI. As DNA, the CDR3 is TGTGCCAGCAGTTACTCGGAGGGGATGTTAGGCTACACCTTC. It is translated as CASSYSEGMLGYTF.

The rearrangement joins TRBV19 to TRBJ1-1, with D unresolved. The CDR3 loop spans 15 amino acids. Trimming stripped 2 bases from V and 2 bases from J, with 12 bases between. From germline, CDR1 is LNHDA and CDR2 SQIVND (reference sequence). The CDR3 region has the DNA TGTGCCAGTAGTATATGGGAGACGGAAAACACTGAAGCTTTCTTT. Residues: CASSIWETENTEAFF. Full variable domain (missing parts from reference TRBV19 and TRBJ1-1): DGGITQSPKYLFRKEGQNVTLSCEQNLNHDAMYWYRQDPGQGLRLIYYSQIVNDFQKGDIAEGYSVSREKKESFPLTVTSAQKNPTAFYLCASSIWETENTEAFFGQGTRLTVV.

The CDR3 DNA reads as TGTGCCAGCAGCGTAGGAGGGGGGGCATCAAATGAGCAGTTCTTC. As protein: CASSVGGGASNEQFF. The chain links TRBV9 to TRBJ2-1; the D gene is possibly TRBD2 (7 bases). V was shortened by 0 bases and J by 7 bases, with 14 bases between the two germline ends. This CDR3 comprises 15 residues. CDR1 and CDR2 (germline): SGDLS, YYNGEE. The variable domain in full, with the rest retrieved from reference TRBV9 and TRBJ2-1, is DSGVTQTPKHLITATGQRVTLRCSPRSGDLSVYWYQQSLDQGLQFLIQYYNGEERAKGNILERFSAQQFPDLHSELNLSSLELGDSALYFCASSVGGGASNEQFFGPGTRLTVL.

The chain combines TRBV18 with TRBJ1-2; D not resolved. This CDR3 spans 14 amino acids. Looked up from germline, CDR1 is KGHSH and CDR2 is LQKENI. Trimming left V 2 bases short and J 6 bases short, with 13 bases between. DNA for the CDR3: TGTGCCAGCTCACCAATTGGGCCAGGAGATGGCTACACCTTC. It is translated as CASSPIGPGDGYTF.

The J gene is TRBJ2-1, the V gene TRBV7-9; 15 bases agree with TRBD2. CDR3 length: 17 residues. CDR1 and CDR2 (germline): SEHNR, FQNEAQ (reference sequence). V trimming: 4 bases; J trimming: 7 bases; junction bases outside the gene matches: 8. CDR3 in DNA: TGTGCCAGCAGCTACGGGACTAGCGGGGGGCTGCCAAATGAGCAGTTCTTC. Its translation: CASSYGTSGGLPNEQFF.

The chain combines TRBV9 with TRBJ2-1; 9 nucleotides match TRBD1. The junction had 7 bases not matched to a gene; V was cut back by 3 bases and J by 6 bases. Germline V gene sequence: CDR1 SGDLS, CDR2 YYNGEE. CDR3 length: 15 amino acids. The DNA for the CDR3 is TGTGCCAGCAGCGACCGCCCGGGACAGGGCAATGAGCAGTTCTTC. Translating gives CASSDRPGQGNEQFF. Together with reference TRBV9 and TRBJ2-1, the CDR3 gives the full variable domain: DSGVTQTPKHLITATGQRVTLRCSPRSGDLSVYWYQQSLDQGLQFLIQYYNGEERAKGNILERFSAQQFPDLHSELNLSSLELGDSALYFCASSDRPGQGNEQFFGPGTRLTVL.

The chain recombines TRBV4-1 with TRBJ1-4, with D hard to call. V lost 4 bases to trimming and J lost 0 bases, with 6 bases between them. This CDR3 is 14 amino acids long. Germline CDR1 reads MGHRA; CDR2 reads YSYEKL. CDR3 sequence: CASSLKATNEKLFF. The CDR3 bases are TGCGCCAGCAGCCTAAAGGCAACTAATGAAAAACTGTTTTTT.

The gene calls are TRBV7-7 and TRBJ2-3, with D possibly being TRBD2 (7 bases). This CDR3 region has 16 residues. Germline CDR1 reads SSHAT; CDR2 reads FNYEAQ (reference sequence). V was pared by 2 bases and J by 0 bases, with 12 bases between. The CDR3 region is CASSLFAGASTDTQYF. CDR3 nucleotides: TGTGCCAGCAGCTTATTTGCGGGGGCGAGCACAGATACGCAGTATTTT.

This sequence joins TRBV14 and TRBJ1-2; 10 bases are shared with TRBD1. Germline trimming cut 9 bases from V and 6 bases from J; bases unmatched to any gene: 7. The CDR3 is 13 residues long. Germline V gene sequence: CDR1 SGHDN, CDR2 FVKESK. CDR3 region: CASARDRGNGYTF. In DNA, the CDR3 is TGTGCCAGTGCCCGGGACAGGGGTAATGGCTACACCTTC.

CDR3 DNA: TGTGCCAGTAGTATAGGGTCGGCTGAAGCTTTCTTT. Translation gives CASSIGSAEAFF. The J gene is TRBJ1-1, the V gene TRBV19; unclear D gene. V gave up 1 base and J gave up 6 bases, with 6 bases separating them. The CDR3 consists of 12 residues. CDR1 LNHDA and CDR2 SQIVND come from the germline V gene (reference sequence).

The genes are TRBV4-1 and TRBJ2-6; no definite D call. The V end was cut by 1 base, the J end by 5 bases, with 15 bases between. CDR1 and CDR2 (germline): MGHRA, YSYEKL. This CDR3 has 17 residues. The chain's CDR3 is CASSQGYSSAWANVLTF. CDR3 nucleotides: TGCGCCAGCAGCCAAGGTTACAGTTCCGCCTGGGCCAACGTCCTGACTTTC.